Following are 26 T cell receptor beta chains from one sample sequenced in a study of cytomegalovirus exposure and HLA in healthy donors. PCR used 60 Vbeta primers and 13 Jbeta primers. Measured with immunoSEQ multiplex PCR; TCRdb has only the in-frame clones, and not every one. This sample has around 170,000 clones, with approximately 78% found just once. The source material was PBMCs. Receptors originate from a woman between 18 and 29 years old in good health and CMV-seronegative.

This clone appeared a few times. Here the CDR3 reads CASSLARDTQYF. CDR3 bases: TGTGCCAGTAGTTTAGCTAGAGATACGCAGTATTTT. The chain combines TRBV19 with TRBJ2-3; D is undetermined. Trimming removed 5 bases at V and 5 bases at J, with 8 bases between. Germline CDR1 is LNHDA and CDR2 is SQIVND (reference sequence). The CDR3 length is 12 residues.

The chain has TRBV6-5 and TRBJ1-4; D remains unclear. Germline V gene lookup returns CDR1 MNHEY and CDR2 SVGAGI. The V gene lost 5 bases and the J gene lost 7 bases, with 11 bases spanning the gap. CDR3 length: 13 residues. CDR3 DNA: TGTGCCAGCAGTCCCCGCGAGGTTGAAAAACTGTTTTTT. It is translated as CASSPREVEKLFF.

The table lists this clone with a few counts. The rearrangement links TRBV28 to TRBJ1-2; possible D gene TRBD1, 5 bases. With 3 bases removed from V and 6 bases from J, the gap between germline ends came to 14 bases. Germline assignment: CDR1 MDHEN and CDR2 SYDVKM. The CDR3 sequence is 14 residues long. The CDR3 region is CASSFSRVVDGYTF. The DNA of the CDR3 is TGTGCCAGCAGTTTCTCCAGGGTGGTGGATGGCTACACCTTC.

The chain couples TRBV28 to TRBJ1-5; TRBD1 agrees at 7 bases. The CDR3 is 13 amino acids. Trimming took 11 bases from V and 7 from J; bases not matched to a gene: 11. Per the germline V gene, CDR1 is MDHEN and CDR2 is SYDVKM. CDR3 coding DNA: TGTGCCGCCTCGGGAACAGGGGACCAGCCCCAGCATTTT. Translation gives CAASGTGDQPQHF.

The chain couples TRBV12-2 to TRBJ1-4. TRBV12-2 is a pseudogene locus. The CDR3 consists of 19 residues. The CDR3 is CASRFQDRGGAATNEKLFF. The DNA of the CDR3 is TGTGCAAGTCGCTTCCAAGACCGGGGTGGAGCGGCAACTAATGAAAAACTGTTTTTT.

The chain has TRBV9 and TRBJ1-4; D is uncertain. The CDR3 is 14 amino acids. Trimming removed 2 bases at V and 2 bases at J, with 7 bases between. Germline values: CDR1 SGDLS, CDR2 YYNGEE. The chain's CDR3 is CASSVGWTNEKLFF. The CDR3 nucleotides are TGTGCCAGCAGCGTCGGGTGGACTAATGAAAAACTGTTTTTT.

J is TRBJ2-4 and V is TRBV28; a weak D match, TRBD2 (5 bases). V lost 5 bases, J lost 2 bases, and 16 bases lay in between. Germline V gives CDR1 MDHEN, CDR2 SYDVKM. The CDR3 extends over 16 amino acids. CDR3 sequence: CASSPGGKGTKNIQYF. The CDR3 nucleotides read TGTGCCAGCAGTCCTGGAGGAAAGGGAACCAAAAACATTCAGTACTTC.

The chain links TRBV2 to TRBJ1-2; TRBD1 matches 7 bases. The CDR3 has 13 residues. Germline CDR1 SNHLY, CDR2 FYNNEI. The J segment lost 4 bases and the V segment lost 4 bases, leaving 3 bases of the junction unmatched. CDR3 region: CASSGTGIYGYTF. The CDR3 bases are TGTGCCAGCAGTGGGACAGGAATCTATGGCTACACCTTC.

The chain uses TRBV29-1 and TRBJ2-7, with D tentatively TRBD2 (5 bases). V was clipped by 7 bases and J by 7 bases, with 17 bases between them. CDR1 and CDR2 from the germline V gene are SQVTM and ANQGSEA. This CDR3 is built from 12 residues. CDR3 sequence: CSANGIPGEQYF. CDR3 sequence (DNA): TGCAGCGCCAACGGGATTCCCGGGGAGCAGTACTTC.

CDR3 residues: CASSLVAYEQYF. The CDR3 DNA follows: TGTGCCAGCAGTTTGGTAGCTTACGAGCAGTACTTC. V usage is TRBV28 and J usage is TRBJ2-7; D not resolved. Germline CDR1 reads MDHEN; CDR2 reads SYDVKM. This CDR3 spans 12 amino acids. V was clipped by 3 bases and J by 4 bases, with 7 bases between them.

V usage is TRBV6-5 and J usage is TRBJ2-7; 11 bases line up with TRBD2. Germline V gene data show CDR1 as MNHEY and CDR2 as SVGAGI. Unmatched junction bases numbered 6, after V lost 2 bases and J lost 6 bases. CDR3 size: 15 residues. CDR3 DNA: TGTGCCAGCAGTTACCACCTAGCGGGAGGTATCGAGCAGTACTTC. Encoded protein: CASSYHLAGGIEQYF.

The genes are TRBV2 and TRBJ2-1; unclear D gene. Germline lookup yields CDR1 SNHLY and CDR2 FYNNEI. The CDR3 runs 12 residues. Trimming took 0 bases from V and 7 from J, leaving 4 bases between them. The CDR3 DNA reads as TGTGCCAGCAGTGAAGCCAATAATGAGCAGTTCTTC. It specifies CASSEANNEQFF.

This clone showed up just a few times. The chain employs TRBV7-9 and TRBJ2-1, with TRBD2 matching over 14 bases. The CDR3 length is 18 residues. The germline CDR1 and CDR2 sequences are SEHNR and FQNEAQ (reference sequence). The V segment lost 3 bases and the J segment 8 bases; nucleotides outside the gene matches: 12. Written as DNA, the CDR3 is TGTGCCAGCAGCTTGCAAAAGAGGACTAGCGGGAGGAGGTATGAGCAGTTCTTC. Translated: CASSLQKRTSGRRYEQFF.

DNA of the CDR3: TGTGCCAGCAGCTTAGACAGGGTGGGCAATCAGCCCCAGCATTTT. As protein: CASSLDRVGNQPQHF. V usage is TRBV7-9 and J usage is TRBJ1-5; D might be TRBD1 (6 bases). This CDR3 comprises 15 residues. Germline V gene lookup returns CDR1 SEHNR and CDR2 FQNEAQ (reference sequence). V lost 1 base, J lost 2 bases, and 9 bases lay in between.

This chain joins TRBV6-6 and TRBJ2-5; 11 bases align to TRBD2. TRBJ2-7 explains the end of the DNA better; the J call may be wrong. Germline lookup yields CDR1 MNHNY and CDR2 SVGAGI (reference sequence). This CDR3 has 14 amino acids. Here the CDR3 DNA reads TGTGCCAGCAGGCCGGGACTAGCGGTAAACGAGCAGTACTTC. Protein sequence: CASRPGLAVNEQYF.

Worth noting for this clone: The same CDR3 also results from other DNA sequences found in this sample. V and J are TRBV18 and TRBJ2-7, with TRBD1 identical over 9 bases. J gave up 5 bases and V 3 bases, and 2 bases lay outside the gene matches. The germline V gene has CDR1 KGHSH and CDR2 LQKENI. The CDR3 runs to 13 residues. CDR3 amino acids: CASSPRDRDEQYF. CDR3 nucleotide sequence: TGTGCCAGCTCACCTCGGGACAGGGACGAGCAGTACTTC.

The CDR3 sequence is CAISASSGRAGEQYF. CDR3 coding DNA: TGTGCCATCAGTGCCTCTAGCGGGAGGGCCGGGGAGCAGTACTTC. The chain combines TRBV10-3 with TRBJ2-7; 12 positions match TRBD2. The CDR3 loop spans 15 amino acids. V was pared by 4 bases and J by 7 bases, with 8 bases of the junction left unmatched. The germline V gene has CDR1 ENHRY and CDR2 SYGVKD.

The rearrangement links TRBV19 to TRBJ1-5, with D possibly matching TRBD1 (5 bases). The CDR3 runs to 13 residues. Trimming left V 2 bases short and J 9 bases short, with 11 bases between. Per the germline V gene, CDR1 is LNHDA and CDR2 is SQIVND (reference sequence). The CDR3 region is CASSIYDRRPQHF. In nucleotides, the CDR3 is TGTGCCAGTAGTATATACGACAGACGGCCCCAGCATTTT.

The genes are TRBV9 and TRBJ1-3; D ambiguous. Looked up from germline, CDR1 is SGDLS and CDR2 is YYNGEE. This CDR3 spans 16 amino acids. V lost 0 bases and J 0 bases, leaving 10 bases between the germline ends. The DNA of the CDR3 is TGTGCCAGCAGCGTAGACCTTCTGAGCTCTGGAAACACCATATATTTT. Its protein is CASSVDLLSSGNTIYF.

The chain employs TRBV19 and TRBJ1-1, with D possibly TRBD1 on 6 matching bases. V shed 3 bases and J shed 6 bases, with 8 bases lying between them. Germline CDR1 is LNHDA and CDR2 is SQIVND (reference sequence). This CDR3 comprises 12 residues. CDR3 in amino acids: CASSIAGAEAFF. As DNA, the CDR3 is TGTGCCAGTAGTATTGCAGGGGCTGAAGCTTTCTTT.

This chain links TRBV7-9 with TRBJ2-7; 11 positions agree with TRBD1. CDR1 and CDR2 from the germline V gene are SEHNR and FQNEAQ (reference sequence). There are 16 residues in the CDR3. Trimming removed 2 bases from V and 3 bases from J; junction bases left unmatched: 6. The CDR3 reads CASSLPRGTGGYEQYF. The CDR3 DNA reads TGTGCCAGCAGCTTACCCCGCGGGACAGGGGGCTACGAGCAGTACTTC.

This clone has a handful of counts. The chain carries TRBV5-4 and TRBJ2-7, with D hard to call. Germline CDR1 SGHNT, CDR2 YYREEE (reference sequence). The germline V and J ends were trimmed by 0 bases and 0 bases, with 7 bases remaining between them. The CDR3 extends over 14 amino acids. CDR3 loop: CASSLGGSSYEQYF. CDR3 nucleotides: TGTGCCAGCAGCTTGGGAGGTAGCTCCTACGAGCAGTACTTC.

The chain combines TRBV28 with TRBJ1-6; no clear D gene. There are 14 residues in the CDR3. The germline V gene has CDR1 MDHEN and CDR2 SYDVKM. V lost 6 bases and J lost 0, with 6 bases in between. The CDR3 DNA is TGTGCCAGCAGCCGGAGCTCCTATAATTCACCCCTCCACTTT. Residues: CASSRSSYNSPLHF.

A few counts support this clone. The chain joins TRBV18 to TRBJ2-4; 8 bases fit TRBD1. The CDR3 length is 14 residues. Germline CDR1 and CDR2: KGHSH and LQKENI. V gave up 6 bases and J gave up 6 bases; unmatched junction bases: 7. CDR3 loop: CASSQDRAANIQYF. CDR3 bases: TGTGCCAGCTCTCAGGACAGGGCGGCAAACATTCAGTACTTC.

This chain uses TRBV6-6 with TRBJ2-7, with 12 bases that match TRBD1. The germline V gene encodes CDR1 MNHNY and CDR2 SVGAGI (reference sequence). The CDR3 runs to 15 residues. The junction had 4 bases not matched to a gene; V was cut back by 0 bases and J by 7 bases. The CDR3 region has the DNA TGTGCCAGCAGTTACTCCGGGACAGGGGGCGAAGAGCAGTACTTC. Translated, it gives CASSYSGTGGEEQYF.

As DNA, the CDR3 is TGTGCCAGTAGTATCCCGGGAACACCTTCCTACACCTTC. It translates to CASSIPGTPSYTF. The rearrangement links TRBV19 to TRBJ1-2; the D is unclear. V was cut by 3 bases and J by 10 bases, with 15 bases left in between. Germline V CDR1 and CDR2: LNHDA, SQIVND (reference sequence). This CDR3 contains 13 residues.